These 13 T cell receptor beta chains originate from one sample sequenced in a study of response to subunit inactivated influenza vaccine. TCRdb reanalysed the RT-PCR reads using MiXCR and keeps one entry per CDR3 protein. Of about 570,000 distinct CDR3 sequences listed, about 10% are singletons. Another study also made use of these data, one on T cells expressing NK-cell markers. That source notes: Synthesis of TCR beta cDNA relied on 5'RACE template switching carrying UMIs.

The source was PBMCs from blood, collected on the day of vaccination. The source of these receptors is a man aged 45-65 years who received an inactivated influenza vaccine.

Worth noting for this clonotype: Compared with germline, one end of the junction differs, possibly owing to a read error. The chain is built from TRBV12-3 or TRBV12-4 and TRBJ1-2; D remains ambiguous. The CDR3 totals 15 residues. CDR3 bases: TGTGCCAGCAGTTTAGCGGATACCTCTAACTATGACTACACCTTC. This sequence encodes CASSLADTSNYDYTF.

With respect to this clonotype: This could be a read error, since a much larger clone is one nucleotide away. CDR3 nucleotide sequence: TGTGTCACCAGCATCTACAGGGTTTCCACAGATACGCAGTATTTT. This gives the protein CVTSIYRVSTDTQYF. The V call is TRBV15, the J call TRBJ2-3, with D maybe TRBD1 (6 bases). The CDR3 totals 15 residues. Germline V CDR1 and CDR2: LNHNV, YYDKDF (reference sequence).

The gene calls are TRBV7-9 and TRBJ2-5; unclear D gene. Germline V gene data show CDR1 as SEHNR and CDR2 as FQNEAQ (reference sequence). Trimming took off 1 base at V and 3 bases at J, with 9 bases between the two ends. The CDR3 has 14 residues. DNA for the CDR3: TGTGCCAGCAGCTTAGGTCTGGGGAAAGAGACCCAGTACTTC. It encodes CASSLGLGKETQYF.

The chain is built from TRBV28 and TRBJ2-1; maybe TRBD1 (5 bases). This CDR3 spans 15 amino acids. Per germline, CDR1 MDHEN and CDR2 SYDVKM. V lost 7 bases and J lost 2, with 15 bases in between. The CDR3 region is CASTRPRVTYNEQFF. CDR3 sequence (DNA): TGTGCCAGCACTCGCCCCAGGGTTACCTACAATGAGCAGTTCTTC.

This chain joins TRBV20-1 and TRBJ2-1; a weak D match, TRBD2 (6 bases). Germline V gene lookup returns CDR1 DFQATT and CDR2 SNEGSKA (reference sequence). V gave up 6 bases and J gave up 10 bases, with 16 bases separating them. The CDR3 contains 12 residues. The CDR3 bases are TGCAGTGCCCGGAGGGATCGGCCAGAGCAGTTCTTC. This gives the protein CSARRDRPEQFF.

This clonotype has a count of ten or more. V and J are TRBV5-1 and TRBJ2-5; a possible D gene is TRBD2 (5 bases). This CDR3 spans 15 amino acids. Germline V gives CDR1 SGHRS, CDR2 YFSETQ. Trimming pared 0 bases from V and 1 base from J, leaving 10 bases between. The CDR3 nucleotides are TGCGCCAGCAGCTTGGGTCGGGGTGGCCAAGAGACCCAGTACTTC. As protein: CASSLGRGGQETQYF.

This clonotype occurred a few times. This chain joins TRBV19 and TRBJ2-5; 11 bases map to TRBD2. Germline V gene data show CDR1 as LNHDA and CDR2 as SQIVND (reference sequence). CDR3 size: 14 residues. J gave up 3 bases and V 9 bases, and 6 bases lay outside the gene matches. The CDR3 loop is CARRLAGREETQYF. The DNA for the CDR3 is TGTGCCAGGAGACTAGCGGGGCGGGAAGAGACCCAGTACTTC.

This chain links TRBV12-3 or TRBV12-4 with TRBJ2-1; the match to TRBD2 covers 8 bases. V shed 3 bases, J shed 7 bases, and the junction held 5 bases outside the gene matches. The CDR3 covers 14 residues. The CDR3 spells CASSFWTSRNEQFF. The CDR3, as DNA: TGTGCCAGCAGTTTTTGGACTAGCAGGAATGAGCAGTTCTTC.

The table lists this clonotype with many counts. This rearrangement joins TRBV20-1 to TRBJ2-3, with TRBD1 identical over 8 bases. This CDR3 is 14 amino acids long. V shed 2 bases and J 1 base; nucleotides not matched to a gene: 2. Germline CDR1 DFQATT, CDR2 SNEGSKA (reference sequence). The CDR3 nucleotides are TGCAGTGCTAGAAAGACAGGGGGCACAGATACGCAGTATTTT. Its protein product is CSARKTGGTDTQYF.

This clonotype was counted a few times. This chain links TRBV9 with TRBJ2-1; D is possibly TRBD2 (5 bases). The CDR3 loop spans 14 amino acids. The V gene's germline CDR1 is SGDLS and CDR2 YYNGEE. Deletions cut 4 bases from V and 5 bases from J, with 13 bases between. The CDR3 nucleotides are TGTGCCAGCAGCCCCCGTACTAGGGACAATGAGCAGTTCTTC. Translating it yields CASSPRTRDNEQFF. Using reference TRBV9 and TRBJ2-1 for the parts outside the CDR3, the full variable domain is DSGVTQTPKHLITATGQRVTLRCSPRSGDLSVYWYQQSLDQGLQFLIQYYNGEERAKGNILERFSAQQFPDLHSELNLSSLELGDSALYFCASSPRTRDNEQFFGPGTRLTVL.

This clonotype was seen only a few times. The J gene is TRBJ2-5, the V gene TRBV28; the match to TRBD1 covers 8 bases. V shed 6 bases and J 5 bases; nucleotides not matched to a gene: 11. Looked up from germline, CDR1 is MDHEN and CDR2 is SYDVKM. This CDR3 has 15 residues. The CDR3 sequence is CASSLSGQGRETQYF. CDR3 in DNA: TGTGCCAGCAGCCTCTCCGGACAGGGTAGGGAGACCCAGTACTTC.

This clonotype was counted at least ten times. The V and J genes are TRBV12-3 or TRBV12-4 and TRBJ1-1, with D perhaps matching TRBD1 (6 bases). V gave up 4 bases and J gave up 6 bases, with 15 bases separating them. This CDR3 has 14 amino acids. The CDR3 here is CASSSRLRGAEAFF. Written as DNA, the CDR3 is TGTGCCAGCAGTTCCAGGCTGAGGGGGGCTGAAGCTTTCTTT.

This clonotype was counted a few times. The chain has TRBV5-1 and TRBJ2-3; 8 bases agree with TRBD2. The CDR3 spans 16 residues. CDR1 and CDR2 from the germline V gene are SGHRS and YFSETQ. With V trimmed by 4 bases and J by 3 bases, 10 bases remained unmatched. The CDR3 is CASSTYLAGRTDTQYF. CDR3 sequence (DNA): TGCGCCAGCAGCACATATTTAGCGGGAAGGACAGATACGCAGTATTTT. Full variable domain (remainder filled in from reference TRBV5-1 and TRBJ2-3): KAGVTQTPRYLIKTRGQQVTLSCSPISGHRSVSWYQQTPGQGLQFLFEYFSETQRNKGNFPGRFSGRQFSNSRSEMNVSTLELGDSALYLCASSTYLAGRTDTQYFGPGTRLTVL.